Listed here are 20 T cell receptor beta chains from one sample, sequenced in a study of cytotoxic CD8 clonotypes in ibrutinib-treated CLL. The assay was immunoSEQ multiplex PCR, and TCRdb's table has in-frame clones only and misses some. The repertoire includes about 330,000 clones, 67% of them detected once, and about 5.9% sits in the top ten. The sample here was PBMCs, taken after 36 months of ibrutinib treatment. The receptors originated from a human donor with chronic lymphocytic leukemia.

The chain carries TRBV18 and TRBJ1-4; D ambiguous. V was trimmed by 4 bases and J by 0 bases, leaving 9 bases between them. Per germline, CDR1 KGHSH and CDR2 LQKENI. CDR3 length: 15 amino acids. The DNA for the CDR3 is TGTGCCAGCTCACGGAAGGGCCCAACTAATGAAAAACTGTTTTTT. Amino acid sequence: CASSRKGPTNEKLFF.

The genes are TRBV27 and TRBJ2-2; TRBD2 agrees at 8 bases. The V and J ends lost 0 bases and 5 bases, in that order; junction bases with no gene match: 17. The CDR3 has 20 residues. Germline lookup yields CDR1 MNHEY and CDR2 SMNVEV (reference sequence). The CDR3 DNA follows: TGTGCCAGCAGTTTATCACGAGCTCCGATCCTGAGCGGGAGAACCGGGGAGCTGTTTTTT. It yields the protein CASSLSRAPILSGRTGELFF.

The chain combines TRBV7-8 with TRBJ2-3; D is undetermined. Trimming left V 2 bases short and J 4 bases short, with 4 bases between. In germline, CDR1 is SGHVS, CDR2 FQNEAQ. The length of the CDR3 is 12 residues. The CDR3 DNA sequence: TGTGCCAGCAGCTTAACCCCAGATACGCAGTATTTT. The encoded protein is CASSLTPDTQYF.

This chain connects TRBV7-9 to TRBJ1-3; 7 bases are shared with TRBD1. Germline CDR1 is SEHNR and CDR2 is FQNEAQ (reference sequence). With 5 bases clipped from V and 0 bases from J, the junction kept 4 bases outside the gene matches. The CDR3 is made up of 15 amino acids. CDR3 loop: CASSPGTASGNTIYF. CDR3 coding DNA: TGTGCCAGCAGCCCCGGGACAGCCTCTGGAAACACCATATATTTT.

This chain links TRBV15 with TRBJ2-1; weak D call: TRBD1 (5 bases). CDR3 length: 15 residues. V was trimmed by 5 bases and J by 1 base, leaving 12 bases between them. CDR1 and CDR2 (germline): LNHNV, YYDKDF (reference sequence). The CDR3, as DNA: TGTGCCACCAGCCTCACAGGATTATCCTACAATGAGCAGTTCTTC. Protein product: CATSLTGLSYNEQFF.

V gene TRBV27 combines with J gene TRBJ2-7, with D possibly matching TRBD1 (5 bases). The CDR3 contains 19 residues. Trimming took 0 bases from V and 2 from J, leaving 23 bases between them. CDR1 is MNHEY and CDR2 is SMNVEV in the germline V gene (reference sequence). CDR3 residues: CASSLSYYLHQGKAYEQYF. The CDR3 DNA reads as TGTGCCAGCAGTTTATCGTACTATCTCCACCAGGGAAAAGCCTACGAGCAGTACTTC.

This clone was observed a few times. The J gene is TRBJ1-2, the V gene TRBV9, with D maybe TRBD1 (6 bases). The CDR3 is made up of 15 amino acids. The germline CDR1 and CDR2 sequences are SGDLS and YYNGEE. V was cut by 3 bases and J by 1 base, with 13 bases left in between. CDR3 nucleotides: TGTGCCAGCAGCGGAGACAGGCGACTTAACTATGGCTACACCTTC. Translation: CASSGDRRLNYGYTF. Drawing the rest from reference TRBV9 and TRBJ1-2, the complete variable domain is DSGVTQTPKHLITATGQRVTLRCSPRSGDLSVYWYQQSLDQGLQFLIQYYNGEERAKGNILERFSAQQFPDLHSELNLSSLELGDSALYFCASSGDRRLNYGYTFGSGTRLTVV.

This chain connects TRBV15 to TRBJ2-2; 7 bases agree with TRBD1. Germline values: CDR1 LNHNV, CDR2 YYDKDF (reference sequence). CDR3 length: 17 residues. V trimming: 0 bases; J trimming: 0 bases; junction bases outside the gene matches: 4. The chain's CDR3 is CATSRDFGTANTGELFF. CDR3 DNA sequence: TGTGCCACCAGCAGAGATTTCGGGACAGCGAACACCGGGGAGCTGTTTTTT.

This clone was recorded many times. The V and J genes are TRBV20-1 and TRBJ1-1; no reliable D call. Germline V gives CDR1 DFQATT, CDR2 SNEGSKA (reference sequence). The length of the CDR3 is 11 residues. Trimming took 3 bases from V and 11 from J, leaving 13 bases between them. The CDR3 protein is CSASYGPAAFF. The CDR3 nucleotides read TGCAGTGCTAGCTACGGGCCGGCTGCTTTCTTT.

This sequence joins TRBV5-1 and TRBJ2-1; D is unclear. CDR3 length equals 16 residues. Germline V gene sequence: CDR1 SGHRS, CDR2 YFSETQ. The ends were cut back, 0 bases at V and 8 bases at J, with 18 bases in the middle. The CDR3 DNA sequence: TGCGCCAGCAGCTTGGGGGCCGAATACTACACCTATGAGCAGTTCTTC. It encodes CASSLGAEYYTYEQFF.

This clone was recorded only once. V usage is TRBV5-1 and J usage is TRBJ1-1; 8 bases match TRBD1. V was pared by 1 base and J by 7 bases, with 3 bases of the junction left unmatched. The length of the CDR3 is 13 residues. Germline CDR1 SGHRS, CDR2 YFSETQ. The CDR3 loop reads CASSLMTGDEAFF. The CDR3 bases are TGCGCCAGCAGCTTGATGACAGGGGATGAAGCTTTCTTT.

The chain combines TRBV27 with TRBJ2-3; no reliable D call. The length of the CDR3 is 11 residues. Trimming pared 7 bases from V and 13 bases from J, leaving 15 bases between. Looked up from germline, CDR1 is MNHEY and CDR2 is SMNVEV (reference sequence). The CDR3 sequence: CASKSGELKYF. CDR3 coding DNA: TGTGCCAGCAAGTCAGGAGAGCTTAAGTATTTT.

The genes are TRBV19 and TRBJ2-5; the D gene is possibly TRBD2 (6 bases). Germline CDR1 is LNHDA and CDR2 is SQIVND (reference sequence). Trimming left V 6 bases short and J 5 bases short, with 19 bases between. The CDR3 contains 15 residues. The CDR3 DNA follows: TGTGCCAGTAGGAGAGCCCGGGAGAGCAGGGAGACCCAGTACTTC. It translates to CASRRARESRETQYF. Filled out from reference TRBV19 and TRBJ2-5, the complete variable domain reads DGGITQSPKYLFRKEGQNVTLSCEQNLNHDAMYWYRQDPGQGLRLIYYSQIVNDFQKGDIAEGYSVSREKKESFPLTVTSAQKNPTAFYLCASRRARESRETQYFGPGTRLLVL.

A few counts support this clone. This rearrangement joins TRBV7-2 to TRBJ2-7; TRBD2 aligns across 7 bases. This CDR3 has 17 amino acids. CDR1 and CDR2 (germline): SGHTA, FQGNSA. Trimming took 4 bases from V and 1 from J; bases not matched to a gene: 13. The CDR3 loop is CASSYRLAPKISYEQYF. The CDR3 DNA follows: TGTGCCAGCAGCTACAGACTAGCTCCCAAAATTTCCTACGAGCAGTACTTC.

The chain combines TRBV29-1 with TRBJ2-7; D is perhaps TRBD1 or TRBD2 (6 bases each). V lost 8 bases and J 3 bases, leaving 14 bases between the germline ends. The CDR3 consists of 12 residues. The germline CDR1 and CDR2 sequences are SQVTM and ANQGSEA. In nucleotides, the CDR3 is TGCAGCACGCGGGACACGGGCTACGAGCAGTACTTC. Its translation is CSTRDTGYEQYF.

This rearrangement joins TRBV6-4 to TRBJ2-6, with a tentative D call TRBD2 (6 bases). V gave up 2 bases and J gave up 1 base, with 6 bases separating them. The CDR3 is made up of 15 amino acids. Germline V CDR1 and CDR2: MRHNA, SNTAGT. The DNA for the CDR3 is TGTGCCAGCAGTGACGGAGGGTCTGGGGCCAACGTCCTGACTTTC. It encodes CASSDGGSGANVLTF.

J is TRBJ2-1 and V is TRBV9; D remains unclear. Germline V gene data show CDR1 as SGDLS and CDR2 as YYNGEE. The CDR3 is made up of 17 amino acids. V dropped 3 bases and J dropped 0 bases, with 16 bases sitting between them. The CDR3 DNA reads TGTGCCAGCAGCGCCCCCCGTGCCGCGAGCTCCTACAATGAGCAGTTCTTC. Translated: CASSAPRAASSYNEQFF.

The V gene is TRBV15, the J gene TRBJ1-5, with 8 bases identical to TRBD1. V trimming: 3 bases; J trimming: 0 bases; junction bases outside the gene matches: 7. Germline V CDR1 and CDR2: LNHNV, YYDKDF (reference sequence). The length of the CDR3 is 17 residues. The CDR3 sequence: CATSRGWTGISNQPQHF. CDR3 DNA sequence: TGTGCCACCAGCAGGGGCTGGACAGGGATTAGCAATCAGCCCCAGCATTTT.

The chain links TRBV10-2 to TRBJ2-7; 7 positions match TRBD1. Germline values: CDR1 WSHSY, CDR2 SAAADI. This CDR3 comprises 12 residues. The junction had 3 bases not matched to a gene; V was cut back by 8 bases and J by 2 bases. The CDR3 DNA is TGCGCCAGCCGGGACAGAACCTACGAGCAGTACTTC. This codes for CASRDRTYEQYF.

The V gene is TRBV4-3, the J gene TRBJ1-2; D may be TRBD1 (6 bases). This CDR3 region has 15 residues. The germline CDR1 and CDR2 sequences are LGHNA and YSLEER. Trimming took 4 bases from V and 0 from J, leaving 12 bases between them. The CDR3: CASSLARGANYGYTF. CDR3 sequence (DNA): TGCGCCAGCAGCCTGGCCAGGGGTGCTAACTATGGCTACACCTTC.